These 27 T cell receptor beta chains share one sample of origin, sequenced in a study of T cells in localized non-small cell lung cancer. The table came from immunoSEQ multiplex PCR; TCRdb's copy has only in-frame clones and leaves some out. The table includes 78,000 or so clones, approximately 84% detected once. The material sequenced was peripheral blood, taken before any cancer treatment. The receptors come from a man between 35 and 75 years old with stage I lung adenocarcinoma.

The rearrangement joins TRBV5-6 to TRBJ2-5; TRBD2 aligns across 8 bases. With 3 bases clipped from V and 5 bases from J, the junction kept 9 bases outside the gene matches. CDR1 SGHDT and CDR2 YYEEEE come from the germline V gene. The CDR3 consists of 15 residues. This CDR3 reads CASSSGHQRGETQYF. DNA for the CDR3: TGTGCCAGCAGCTCGGGACATCAGCGGGGGGAGACCCAGTACTTC.

This clone was seen once. The V call is TRBV4-2, the J call TRBJ2-5; 9 bases are a match to TRBD2. Germline-derived CDR1 and CDR2 are LGHNA and YNFKEQ. The J segment lost 2 bases and the V segment lost 4 bases, leaving 5 bases of the junction unmatched. The CDR3 is 15 amino acids. Written as DNA, the CDR3 is TGTGCCAGCAGCCCAATAAGCGGGGGGCAAGAGACCCAGTACTTC. It codes for CASSPISGGQETQYF.

The V gene is TRBV6-5, the J gene TRBJ2-1; D not resolved. This CDR3 region has 14 residues. The V end lost 7 bases, the J end lost 0 bases, and 10 bases lay between the germline ends. Germline V lookup: CDR1 MNHEY, CDR2 SVGAGI. Here the CDR3 reads CASTRTSSYNEQFF. In nucleotides, the CDR3 is TGTGCCAGCACTCGGACGAGCTCCTACAATGAGCAGTTCTTC.

The V and J genes are TRBV18 and TRBJ2-2; D is unresolved. Trimming removed 2 bases from V and 5 bases from J, with 3 bases in between. The V gene's germline CDR1 is KGHSH and CDR2 LQKENI. This CDR3 comprises 12 residues. Written as DNA, the CDR3 is TGTGCCAGCTCACCAAGGACCGGGGAGCTGTTTTTT. Translated, it gives CASSPRTGELFF.

The DNA of the CDR3 is TGTGCCAGCAGCTTAGGTAAGGGATCGGGCACTGAAGCTTTCTTT. This gives the protein CASSLGKGSGTEAFF. The J gene is TRBJ1-1, the V gene TRBV7-2, with D hard to call. The germline CDR1 and CDR2 sequences are SGHTA and FQGNSA. This CDR3 has 15 residues. The ends were cut back, 1 base at V and 4 bases at J, with 13 bases in the middle.

The chain recombines TRBV5-4 with TRBJ1-1, with a weak D call TRBD1 (6 bases). V gave up 4 bases and J gave up 0 bases, with 16 bases separating them. The CDR3 is made up of 16 amino acids. In germline, CDR1 is SGHNT, CDR2 YYREEE (reference sequence). CDR3 sequence reads: CASSPGADTMNTEAFF. The DNA for the CDR3 is TGTGCCAGCAGCCCAGGGGCGGACACAATGAACACTGAAGCTTTCTTT.

The chain is built from TRBV30 and TRBJ2-3; 9 nucleotides align to TRBD2. Germline lookup yields CDR1 GTSNPN and CDR2 SVGIG (reference sequence). This CDR3 region has 14 residues. V trimming: 3 bases; J trimming: 3 bases; junction bases outside the gene matches: 4. This chain's CDR3 is CAWRGGLATDTQYF. The CDR3 DNA follows: TGTGCCTGGAGGGGGGGACTAGCAACAGATACGCAGTATTTT.

This chain connects TRBV7-8 to TRBJ1-2, with D tentatively TRBD1 (5 bases). This CDR3 has 15 amino acids. Per the germline V gene, CDR1 is SGHVS and CDR2 is FQNEAQ. V lost 0 bases to trimming and J lost 0 bases, with 8 bases between them. CDR3 in DNA: TGTGCCAGCAGCTTAGCGTCGGGGCCTAACTATGGCTACACCTTC. It specifies CASSLASGPNYGYTF.

The table lists this clone with a few counts. The V call is TRBV6-5, the J call TRBJ1-2; TRBD1 aligns across 7 bases. The CDR3 covers 12 residues. The germline gives CDR1 MNHEY, CDR2 SVGAGI. J gave up 8 bases and V 6 bases, and 6 bases lay outside the gene matches. The CDR3, as DNA: TGTGCCAGCAGCCCGGGACAGCAAGGCTACACCTTC. Protein sequence: CASSPGQQGYTF.

The chain uses TRBV9 and TRBJ2-7; D perhaps matches TRBD2 (7 bases). This CDR3 region has 15 residues. Looked up from germline, CDR1 is SGDLS and CDR2 is YYNGEE. V was clipped by 4 bases and J by 0 bases, with 14 bases between them. The CDR3 loop reads CASSPGGGFSYEQYF. The CDR3 coding sequence is TGTGCCAGCAGCCCGGGGGGCGGCTTCTCCTACGAGCAGTACTTC. Complete variable domain (other parts from reference TRBV9 and TRBJ2-7): DSGVTQTPKHLITATGQRVTLRCSPRSGDLSVYWYQQSLDQGLQFLIQYYNGEERAKGNILERFSAQQFPDLHSELNLSSLELGDSALYFCASSPGGGFSYEQYFGPGTRLTVT.

The chain uses TRBV19 and TRBJ1-2; possibly TRBD1 for D (6 bases). Germline V gene sequence: CDR1 LNHDA, CDR2 SQIVND (reference sequence). Trimming cost V 7 bases and J 6 bases, with 15 bases left between them. The CDR3 runs 13 residues. CDR3 nucleotides: TGTGCCAGTACCGAGAGACAGGTTGATGGCTACACCTTC. This sequence encodes CASTERQVDGYTF.

About this clone: Given the absence of the conserved phenylalanine or tryptophan at the CDR3 end, a read error is likely. The DNA is left out, because the CDR3 cannot be placed on it with certainty; the CDR3 is given as TCRdb lists it. Here the CDR3 reads CASSLGGHRDKRL. The rearrangement joins TRBV5-6 to TRBJ2-3; the table names TRBD1, a call not compared with the DNA. The CDR3 totals 13 residues, both ends included. CDR1 is SGHDT, CDR2 YYEEEE, per germline.

The chain combines TRBV19 with TRBJ1-2; D is uncertain. V lost 6 bases to trimming and J lost 7 bases, with 18 bases between them. The CDR3 contains 14 residues. Germline values: CDR1 LNHDA, CDR2 SQIVND (reference sequence). Written as DNA, the CDR3 is TGTGCCAGTAGAACCCCGGGAGGCGCAGGTGGCTACACCTTC. This gives the protein CASRTPGGAGGYTF.

The V gene is TRBV30, the J gene TRBJ2-1; 14 bases align to TRBD2. The CDR3 contains 14 residues. Germline assignment: CDR1 GTSNPN and CDR2 SVGIG (reference sequence). J was trimmed by 15 bases and V by 0 bases; bases with no gene match: 7. The CDR3 loop is CAWSVGTSGRGRFF. CDR3 in DNA: TGTGCCTGGAGTGTAGGGACTAGCGGGAGAGGACGGTTCTTC.

This clone occurred many times. This sequence joins TRBV2 and TRBJ2-5; possibly TRBD2 for D (6 bases). The germline V gene has CDR1 SNHLY and CDR2 FYNNEI. The CDR3 is 13 amino acids. V lost 7 bases and J lost 6, with 15 bases in between. The CDR3 loop reads CASTPGLGQTQYF. CDR3 nucleotides: TGTGCCAGCACTCCGGGACTGGGGCAGACCCAGTACTTC.

The rearrangement links TRBV4-1 to TRBJ1-1; tentative D call: TRBD1 (6 bases). Germline V CDR1 and CDR2: MGHRA, YSYEKL. V shed 1 base and J shed 0 bases, with 12 bases lying between them. This CDR3 region has 16 residues. The DNA of the CDR3 is TGCGCCAGCAGCCAAGGGACAGTAGGGATGAACACTGAAGCTTTCTTT. It yields the protein CASSQGTVGMNTEAFF.

The chain uses TRBV14 and TRBJ2-7; D unclear. The V end was cut by 0 bases, the J end by 5 bases, with 14 bases between. This CDR3 has 15 amino acids. Germline V gives CDR1 SGHDN, CDR2 FVKESK. CDR3 DNA sequence: TGTGCCAGCAGCCAAGATAGTCTCGGCCTCCACGAGCAGTACTTC. Translated: CASSQDSLGLHEQYF.

CDR3 in amino acids: CASSPRPGGTEAFF. As DNA, the CDR3 is TGTGCCAGCAGCCCACGTCCCGGAGGAACTGAAGCTTTCTTT. The chain joins TRBV6-5 to TRBJ1-1; no definite D call. V lost 6 bases to trimming and J lost 5 bases, with 16 bases between them. CDR3 size: 14 residues. Germline CDR1 reads MNHEY; CDR2 reads SVGAGI.

The V and J genes are TRBV5-4 and TRBJ2-7, with TRBD1 identical over 9 bases. Trimming removed 3 bases from V and 2 bases from J; junction bases left unmatched: 0. Germline assignment: CDR1 SGHNT and CDR2 YYREEE (reference sequence). The CDR3 is 13 amino acids. The chain's CDR3 is CASSWDRAYEQYF. CDR3 nucleotides: TGTGCCAGCAGCTGGGACAGGGCCTACGAGCAGTACTTC.

CDR3 nucleotide sequence: TGTGCCAGCAGCGTGGGGTCCTGGGGTGGACTGGACGAGCAGTACTTC. Translated: CASSVGSWGGLDEQYF. This chain uses TRBV11-3 with TRBJ2-7, with a possible D match to TRBD2 (5 bases). The CDR3 is 16 residues long. V lost 5 bases and J 5 bases, leaving 22 bases between the germline ends. The germline gives CDR1 SGHNT, CDR2 YENEEA.

For the CDR3, the DNA is TGTGCCAGCAGCTTAGAAGCGGGTGGCGAGACCCAGTACTTC. Translated, it gives CASSLEAGGETQYF. This rearrangement joins TRBV7-6 to TRBJ2-5, with a possible D match to TRBD2 (6 bases). The V end lost 1 base, the J end lost 5 bases, and 11 bases lay between the germline ends. This CDR3 is 14 amino acids long. Germline CDR1 is SGHVS and CDR2 is FNYEAQ.

The J gene is TRBJ2-2, the V gene TRBV11-2; D gene ambiguous. Germline V lookup: CDR1 SGHAT, CDR2 FQNNGV. This CDR3 region has 15 residues. The V gene lost 2 bases and the J gene lost 4 bases, with 11 bases spanning the gap. CDR3 loop: CASSLRIHGTGELFF. The CDR3 DNA reads TGTGCCAGCAGCTTAAGAATTCATGGCACCGGGGAGCTGTTTTTT.

The genes are TRBV27 and TRBJ2-1; D remains ambiguous. This CDR3 is built from 14 residues. The ends were cut back, 1 base at V and 6 bases at J, with 10 bases in the middle. CDR1 is MNHEY, CDR2 SMNVEV, per germline (reference sequence). The chain's CDR3 is CASSLLASLNEQFF. In DNA, the CDR3 is TGTGCCAGCAGTTTATTGGCCTCGCTCAATGAGCAGTTCTTC.

The rearrangement joins TRBV13 to TRBJ2-6; 7 nucleotides agree with TRBD2. The CDR3 is made up of 17 amino acids. The V segment lost 6 bases and the J segment 2 bases; nucleotides outside the gene matches: 10. CDR1 PRHDT and CDR2 FYEKMQ come from the germline V gene (reference sequence). DNA of the CDR3: TGTGCCAGCAGGTATGGTTCGGGGGGTACTGGGGCCAACGTCCTGACTTTC. Its protein is CASRYGSGGTGANVLTF.

The chain uses TRBV5-6 and TRBJ2-2; D may correspond to TRBD1 or TRBD2 (5 bases each). Germline V gene data show CDR1 as SGHDT and CDR2 as YYEEEE. CDR3 length: 15 residues. The V end lost 1 base, the J end lost 0 bases, and 7 bases lay between the germline ends. The CDR3 DNA reads as TGTGCCAGCAGCTTGTTGGGGGCGAACACCGGGGAGCTGTTTTTT. This encodes CASSLLGANTGELFF. Drawing the rest from reference TRBV5-6 and TRBJ2-2, the complete variable domain is DAGVTQSPTHLIKTRGQQVTLRCSPKSGHDTVSWYQQALGQGPQFIFQYYEEEERQRGNFPDRFSGHQFPNYSSELNVNALLLGDSALYLCASSLLGANTGELFFGEGSRLTVL.

The chain combines TRBV5-5 with TRBJ1-3; possible D gene TRBD1, 6 bases. The CDR3 spans 14 residues. Germline CDR1 reads SGHKS; CDR2 reads YYEKEE (reference sequence). The V end lost 4 bases, the J end lost 0 bases, and 8 bases lay between the germline ends. The CDR3 region is CASSRTDSGNTIYF. The CDR3 DNA sequence: TGTGCCAGCAGCCGGACAGACTCTGGAAACACCATATATTTT.

V gene TRBV6-5 combines with J gene TRBJ2-5, with D perhaps TRBD1 or TRBD2 (5 bases each). The CDR3 covers 15 residues. Trimming pared 0 bases from V and 10 bases from J, leaving 18 bases between. The germline CDR1 and CDR2 sequences are MNHEY and SVGAGI. The CDR3 loop reads CASSYSRWGSGSQYF. In nucleotides, the CDR3 is TGTGCCAGCAGTTACTCCAGGTGGGGCTCTGGGAGCCAGTACTTC.